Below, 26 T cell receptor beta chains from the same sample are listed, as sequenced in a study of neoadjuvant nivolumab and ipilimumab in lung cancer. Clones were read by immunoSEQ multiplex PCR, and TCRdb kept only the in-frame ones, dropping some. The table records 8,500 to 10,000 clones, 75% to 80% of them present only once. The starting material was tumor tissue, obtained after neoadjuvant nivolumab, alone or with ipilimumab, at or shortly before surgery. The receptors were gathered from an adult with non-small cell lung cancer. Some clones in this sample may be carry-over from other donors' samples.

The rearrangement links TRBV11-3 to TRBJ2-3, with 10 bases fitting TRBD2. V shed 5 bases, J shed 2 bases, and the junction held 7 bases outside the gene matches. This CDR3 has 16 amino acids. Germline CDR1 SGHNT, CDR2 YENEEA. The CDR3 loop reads CASSRTSGSFTDTQYF. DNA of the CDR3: TGTGCCAGCAGCCGGACTAGCGGATCATTCACAGATACGCAGTATTTT.

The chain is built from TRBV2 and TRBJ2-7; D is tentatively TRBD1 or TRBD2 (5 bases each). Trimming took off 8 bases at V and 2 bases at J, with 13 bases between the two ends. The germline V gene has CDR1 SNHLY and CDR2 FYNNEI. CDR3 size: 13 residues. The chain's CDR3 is CASGDGTPYEQYF. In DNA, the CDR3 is TGTGCCAGCGGGGACGGAACTCCCTACGAGCAGTACTTC.

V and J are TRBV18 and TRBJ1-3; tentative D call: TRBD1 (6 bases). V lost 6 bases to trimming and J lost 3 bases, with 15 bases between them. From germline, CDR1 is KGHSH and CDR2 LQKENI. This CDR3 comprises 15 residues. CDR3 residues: CASSSPGTFGNTIYF. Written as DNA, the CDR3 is TGTGCCAGCTCGTCTCCTGGGACATTTGGAAACACCATATATTTT.

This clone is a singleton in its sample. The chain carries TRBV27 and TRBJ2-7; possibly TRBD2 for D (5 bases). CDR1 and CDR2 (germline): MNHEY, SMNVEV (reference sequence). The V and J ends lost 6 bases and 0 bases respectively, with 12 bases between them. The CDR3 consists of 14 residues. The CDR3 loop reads CASRLDPSSYEQYF. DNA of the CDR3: TGTGCCAGCAGACTAGACCCCAGCTCCTACGAGCAGTACTTC.

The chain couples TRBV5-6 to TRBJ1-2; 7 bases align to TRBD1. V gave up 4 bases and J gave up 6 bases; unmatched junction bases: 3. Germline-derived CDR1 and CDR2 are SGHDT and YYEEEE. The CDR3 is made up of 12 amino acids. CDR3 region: CASSPGTDGYTF. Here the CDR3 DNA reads TGTGCCAGCAGCCCCGGGACAGATGGCTACACCTTC.

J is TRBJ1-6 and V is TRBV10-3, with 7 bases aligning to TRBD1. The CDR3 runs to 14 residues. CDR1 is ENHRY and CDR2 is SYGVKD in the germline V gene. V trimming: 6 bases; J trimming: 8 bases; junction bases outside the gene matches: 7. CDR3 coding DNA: TGTGCCATCAGCAAACAGGGGCGGGATTCACCCCTCCACTTT. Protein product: CAISKQGRDSPLHF.

The CDR3 DNA sequence: TGTGCCAGCAGTGAATATCTGCCGAGTTATGGCTACACCTTC. Its protein product is CASSEYLPSYGYTF. V is TRBV2 and J is TRBJ1-2, with D uncertain. Germline V gives CDR1 SNHLY, CDR2 FYNNEI. Trimming pared 2 bases from V and 5 bases from J, leaving 12 bases between. The CDR3 consists of 14 residues. The variable domain in full, with the rest retrieved from reference TRBV2 and TRBJ1-2, is EPEVTQTPSHQVTQMGQEVILRCVPISNHLYFYWYRQILGQKVEFLVSFYNNEISEKSEIFDDQFSVERPDGSNFTLKIRSTKLEDSAMYFCASSEYLPSYGYTFGSGTRLTVV.

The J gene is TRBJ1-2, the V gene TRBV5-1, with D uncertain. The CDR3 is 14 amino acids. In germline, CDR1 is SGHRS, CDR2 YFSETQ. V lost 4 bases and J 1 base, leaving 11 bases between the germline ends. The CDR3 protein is CASSTSTNNYGYTF. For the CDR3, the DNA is TGCGCCAGCAGCACGAGCACGAATAACTATGGCTACACCTTC.

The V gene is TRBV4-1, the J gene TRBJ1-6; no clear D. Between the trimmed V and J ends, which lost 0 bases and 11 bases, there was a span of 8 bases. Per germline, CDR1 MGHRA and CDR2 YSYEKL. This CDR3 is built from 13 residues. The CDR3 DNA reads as TGCGCCAGCAGCCAAGATCTCGAAACACCCCTCCACTTT. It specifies CASSQDLETPLHF.

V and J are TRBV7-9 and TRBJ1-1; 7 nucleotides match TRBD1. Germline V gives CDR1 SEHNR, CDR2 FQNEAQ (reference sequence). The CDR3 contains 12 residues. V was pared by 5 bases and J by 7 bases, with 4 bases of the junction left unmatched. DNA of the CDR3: TGTGCCAGCAGCCAGACAGGGTTTGAAGCTTTCTTT. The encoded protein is CASSQTGFEAFF.

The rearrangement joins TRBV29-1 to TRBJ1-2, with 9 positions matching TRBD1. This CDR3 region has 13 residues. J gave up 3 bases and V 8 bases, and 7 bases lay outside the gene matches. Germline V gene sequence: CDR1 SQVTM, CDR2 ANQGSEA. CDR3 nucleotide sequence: TGCAGCTCTCGGACAGGGGACGACTATGGCTACACCTTC. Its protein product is CSSRTGDDYGYTF.

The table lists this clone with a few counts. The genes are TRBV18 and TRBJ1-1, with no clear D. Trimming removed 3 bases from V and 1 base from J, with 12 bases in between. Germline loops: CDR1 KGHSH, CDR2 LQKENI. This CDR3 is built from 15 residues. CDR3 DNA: TGTGCCAGCTCACCGATGGCACAAACGAACACTGAAGCTTTCTTT. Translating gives CASSPMAQTNTEAFF.

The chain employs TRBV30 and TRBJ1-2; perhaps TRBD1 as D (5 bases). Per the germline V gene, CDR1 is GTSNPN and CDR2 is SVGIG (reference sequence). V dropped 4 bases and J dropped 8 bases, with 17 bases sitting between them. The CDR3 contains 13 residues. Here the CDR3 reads CAWTLALGGGYTF. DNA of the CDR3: TGTGCCTGGACCCTCGCGTTGGGGGGAGGCTACACCTTC. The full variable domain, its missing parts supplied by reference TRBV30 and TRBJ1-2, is SQTIHQWPATLVQPVGSPLSLECTVEGTSNPNLYWYRQAAGRGLQLLFYSVGIGQISSEVPQNLSASRPQDRQFILSSKKLLLSDSGFYLCAWTLALGGGYTFGSGTRLTVV.

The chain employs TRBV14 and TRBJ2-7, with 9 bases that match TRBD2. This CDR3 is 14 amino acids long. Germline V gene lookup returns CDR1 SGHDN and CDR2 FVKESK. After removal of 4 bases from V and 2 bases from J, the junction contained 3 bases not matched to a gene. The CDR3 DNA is TGTGCCAGCAGCCGTCTAGCGGGAACCTACGAGCAGTACTTC. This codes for CASSRLAGTYEQYF.

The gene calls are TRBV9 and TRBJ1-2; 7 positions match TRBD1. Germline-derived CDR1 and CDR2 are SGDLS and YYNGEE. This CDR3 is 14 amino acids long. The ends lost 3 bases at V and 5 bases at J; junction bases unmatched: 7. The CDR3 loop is CASSGRDSSYGYTF. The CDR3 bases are TGTGCCAGCAGCGGACGGGACAGCTCTTATGGCTACACCTTC.

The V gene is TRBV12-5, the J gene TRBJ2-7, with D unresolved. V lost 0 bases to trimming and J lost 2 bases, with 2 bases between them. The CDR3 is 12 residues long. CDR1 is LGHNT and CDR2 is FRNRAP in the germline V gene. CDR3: CASGLVPYEQYF. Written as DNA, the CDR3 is TGTGCTAGTGGTTTGGTACCCTACGAGCAGTACTTC.

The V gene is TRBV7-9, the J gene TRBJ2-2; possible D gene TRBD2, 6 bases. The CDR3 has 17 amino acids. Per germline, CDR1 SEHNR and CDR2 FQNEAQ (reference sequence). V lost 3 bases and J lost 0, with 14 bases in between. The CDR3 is CASSFNMGLANTGELFF. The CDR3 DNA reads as TGTGCCAGCAGCTTTAATATGGGACTTGCGAACACCGGGGAGCTGTTTTTT.

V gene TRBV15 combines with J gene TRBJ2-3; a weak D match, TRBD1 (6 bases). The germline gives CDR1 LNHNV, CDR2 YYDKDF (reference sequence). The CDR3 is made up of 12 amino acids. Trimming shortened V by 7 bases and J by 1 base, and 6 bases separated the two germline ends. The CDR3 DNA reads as TGTGCCACCAACAGGGGCACAGATACGCAGTATTTT. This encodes CATNRGTDTQYF.

The CDR3, as DNA: TGTGCCTGGGCCCCTCATGGAGAAGCTTTCTTT. It specifies CAWAPHGEAFF. The V call is TRBV30, the J call TRBJ1-1; D unclear. V gave up 5 bases and J gave up 8 bases, with 12 bases separating them. Per germline, CDR1 GTSNPN and CDR2 SVGIG (reference sequence). The CDR3 sequence is 11 residues long.

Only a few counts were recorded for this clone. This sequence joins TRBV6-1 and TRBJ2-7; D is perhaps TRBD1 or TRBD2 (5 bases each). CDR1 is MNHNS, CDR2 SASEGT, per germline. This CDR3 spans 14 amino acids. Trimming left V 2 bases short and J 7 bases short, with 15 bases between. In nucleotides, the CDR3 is TGTGCCAGCAGTGAAATGTCTGGGGCGGGTGAGCAGTACTTC. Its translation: CASSEMSGAGEQYF.

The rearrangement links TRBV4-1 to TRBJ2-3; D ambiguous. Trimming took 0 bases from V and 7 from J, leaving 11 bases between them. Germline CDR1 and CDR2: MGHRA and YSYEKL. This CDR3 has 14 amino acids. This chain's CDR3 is CASSQDWDWNTQYF. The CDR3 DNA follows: TGCGCCAGCAGCCAAGATTGGGATTGGAATACGCAGTATTTT.

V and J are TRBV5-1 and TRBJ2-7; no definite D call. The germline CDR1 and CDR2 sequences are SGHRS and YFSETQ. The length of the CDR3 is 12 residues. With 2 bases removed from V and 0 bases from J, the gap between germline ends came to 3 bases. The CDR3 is CASSLSSYEQYF. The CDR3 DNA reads TGCGCCAGCAGCTTAAGCTCCTACGAGCAGTACTTC.

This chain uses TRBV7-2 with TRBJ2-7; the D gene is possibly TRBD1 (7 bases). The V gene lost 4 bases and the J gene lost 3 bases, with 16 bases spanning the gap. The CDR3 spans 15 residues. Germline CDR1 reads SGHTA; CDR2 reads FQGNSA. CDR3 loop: CASSSRQGGNYEQYF. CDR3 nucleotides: TGTGCCAGCAGCTCCAGACAGGGAGGCAACTACGAGCAGTACTTC.

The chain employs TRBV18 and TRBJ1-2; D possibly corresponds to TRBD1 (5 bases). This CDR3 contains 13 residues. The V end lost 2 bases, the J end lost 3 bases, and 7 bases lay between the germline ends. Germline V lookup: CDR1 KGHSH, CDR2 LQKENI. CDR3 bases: TGTGCCAGCTCACCAGGGGCCGACTATGGCTACACCTTC. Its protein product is CASSPGADYGYTF.

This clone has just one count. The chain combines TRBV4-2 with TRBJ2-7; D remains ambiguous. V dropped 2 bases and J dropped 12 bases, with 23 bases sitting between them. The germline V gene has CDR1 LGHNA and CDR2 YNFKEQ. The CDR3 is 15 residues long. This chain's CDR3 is CASSQRAGVPAVRYF. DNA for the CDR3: TGTGCCAGCAGCCAAAGGGCCGGCGTCCCAGCCGTTCGGTACTTC.

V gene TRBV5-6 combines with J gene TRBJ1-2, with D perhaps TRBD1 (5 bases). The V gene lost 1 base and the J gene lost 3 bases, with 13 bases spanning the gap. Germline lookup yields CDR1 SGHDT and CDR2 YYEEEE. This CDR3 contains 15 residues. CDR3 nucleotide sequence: TGTGCCAGCAGCTTGATCGTCGGGGGTGACTATGGCTACACCTTC. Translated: CASSLIVGGDYGYTF.